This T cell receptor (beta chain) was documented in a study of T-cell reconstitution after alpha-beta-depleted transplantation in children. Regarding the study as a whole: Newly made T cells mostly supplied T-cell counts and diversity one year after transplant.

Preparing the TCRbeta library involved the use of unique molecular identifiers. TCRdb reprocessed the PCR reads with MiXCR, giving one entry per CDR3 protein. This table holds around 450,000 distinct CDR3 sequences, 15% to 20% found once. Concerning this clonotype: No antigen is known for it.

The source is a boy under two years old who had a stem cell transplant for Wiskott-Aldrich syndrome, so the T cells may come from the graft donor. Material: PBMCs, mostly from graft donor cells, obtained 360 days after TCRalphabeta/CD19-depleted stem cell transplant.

The CDR3 DNA reads as TGTGCCAGCAGTTTATACCTAGCGGGAGCAGAGACCCAGTACTTC. As protein: CASSLYLAGAETQYF. The chain recombines TRBV27 with TRBJ2-5; 10 bases map to TRBD2. The J segment lost 4 bases and the V segment lost 1 base, leaving 3 bases of the junction unmatched. The CDR3 loop spans 15 amino acids. CDR1 MNHEY and CDR2 SMNVEV come from the germline V gene (reference sequence).